One sample yielded the 28 T cell receptor beta chains listed below, sequenced in a study of cytomegalovirus exposure and HLA in healthy donors (dated by TCRdb to the late 2010s). Receptors were amplified or captured by the immunoSEQ multiplex PCR assay. The multiplex PCR relied on a mix of 60 forward primers for TCR Vbeta segments and 13 reverse primers for TCR Jbeta segments. Drawn from immuneACCESS, this table holds only the in-frame rearrangements with V and J called that TCRdb kept. Clones are partly lost; checked studies trace under half to an unresolved V gene and leave the rest unexplained. Counted in this sample were 100,000 to 150,000 clones; around three quarters of them appeared once. The top ten clonotypes cover over 2.5% of the sample. Material: PBMCs. The receptors were gathered from a woman aged 45-60 years in good health and CMV-seronegative.

This chain uses TRBV7-3 with TRBJ2-1; 9 nucleotides line up with TRBD2. V lost 3 bases to trimming and J lost 0 bases; unmatched junction nucleotides: 0. The germline CDR1 and CDR2 sequences are SGHTA and FQGTGA. This CDR3 is built from 15 residues. The CDR3 reads CASSFSGSSYNEQFF. In DNA form, the CDR3 reads TGTGCCAGCAGCTTTAGCGGGAGCTCCTACAATGAGCAGTTCTTC.

This clone was found a few times. This chain connects TRBV7-3 to TRBJ2-1; 7 bases agree with TRBD2. The CDR3 extends over 15 amino acids. J lost 7 bases, V lost 8 bases, and 14 bases had no gene match. Germline CDR1 and CDR2: SGHTA and FQGTGA. DNA for the CDR3: TGTGCCAGCTCCCGAAGCGGGGCCCCTCTGAATGAGCAGTTCTTC. The encoded protein is CASSRSGAPLNEQFF.

This rearrangement joins TRBV9 to TRBJ2-7; D is perhaps TRBD2 (5 bases). This CDR3 has 16 amino acids. V lost 0 bases and J lost 7, with 20 bases in between. CDR1 is SGDLS, CDR2 YYNGEE, per germline. The DNA of the CDR3 is TGTGCCAGCAGCGTAGCTCCCGCGACTACCCACGGAGAGCAGTACTTC. Its translation is CASSVAPATTHGEQYF. The full variable domain, completed using reference TRBV9 and TRBJ2-7, is DSGVTQTPKHLITATGQRVTLRCSPRSGDLSVYWYQQSLDQGLQFLIQYYNGEERAKGNILERFSAQQFPDLHSELNLSSLELGDSALYFCASSVAPATTHGEQYFGPGTRLTVT.

This clone has just one count. The V gene is TRBV14, the J gene TRBJ1-1; D is unclear. CDR3 size: 14 residues. From germline, CDR1 is SGHDN and CDR2 FVKESK. Deletions cut 4 bases from V and 3 bases from J, with 12 bases between. CDR3 residues: CASSPVLIYTEAFF. The CDR3 DNA follows: TGTGCCAGCAGCCCAGTTTTGATTTACACTGAAGCTTTCTTT.

The J gene is TRBJ1-6, the V gene TRBV27, with 7 bases that match TRBD1. This CDR3 comprises 15 residues. The germline V gene has CDR1 MNHEY and CDR2 SMNVEV (reference sequence). J gave up 6 bases and V 5 bases, and 7 bases lay outside the gene matches. The CDR3 DNA follows: TGTGCCAGCAGTCCGGGGACAGTCGTTAATTCACCCCTCCACTTT. Residues: CASSPGTVVNSPLHF.

The chain uses TRBV27 and TRBJ2-7; tentatively, D is TRBD1 (5 bases). Trimming removed 3 bases from V and 3 bases from J, with 12 bases in between. CDR3 size: 14 residues. Germline CDR1 reads MNHEY; CDR2 reads SMNVEV (reference sequence). Here the CDR3 DNA reads TGTGCCAGCAGTTTTACAGGATGGGACTACGAGCAGTACTTC. Translation: CASSFTGWDYEQYF.

The chain joins TRBV5-1 to TRBJ2-7; possible D gene TRBD1, 5 bases. Looked up from germline, CDR1 is SGHRS and CDR2 is YFSETQ. The CDR3 extends over 16 amino acids. Trimming shortened V by 6 bases and J by 3 bases, and 22 bases separated the two germline ends. The CDR3 loop is CASTQKDWGLDYEQYF. DNA of the CDR3: TGCGCCAGCACCCAAAAAGATTGGGGCTTGGACTACGAGCAGTACTTC. Full variable domain (remainder filled in from reference TRBV5-1 and TRBJ2-7): KAGVTQTPRYLIKTRGQQVTLSCSPISGHRSVSWYQQTPGQGLQFLFEYFSETQRNKGNFPGRFSGRQFSNSRSEMNVSTLELGDSALYLCASTQKDWGLDYEQYFGPGTRLTVT.

This sequence joins TRBV28 and TRBJ2-7; D is undetermined. Looked up from germline, CDR1 is MDHEN and CDR2 is SYDVKM. Trimming removed 2 bases from V and 3 bases from J, with 8 bases in between. The CDR3 consists of 13 residues. CDR3 protein: CASSLASFYEQYF. DNA of the CDR3: TGTGCCAGCAGTTTAGCTAGTTTCTACGAGCAGTACTTC.

The chain employs TRBV28 and TRBJ2-6; perhaps TRBD1 as D (5 bases). Trimming took 7 bases from V and 0 from J, leaving 13 bases between them. The CDR3 is 16 residues long. CDR1 is MDHEN, CDR2 SYDVKM, per germline. CDR3 nucleotide sequence: TGTGCCAGCAATCCAGGGCCCCTCTCTGGGGCCAACGTCCTGACTTTC. This encodes CASNPGPLSGANVLTF.

DNA for the CDR3: TGTGCCAGCAGGACGACAGGTAATCCTACCAATGAGCAGTTCTTC. Residues: CASRTTGNPTNEQFF. The rearrangement links TRBV2 to TRBJ2-1; a weak D match, TRBD1 (6 bases). Germline V CDR1 and CDR2: SNHLY, FYNNEI. This CDR3 is built from 15 residues. Deletions cut 6 bases from V and 6 bases from J, with 18 bases between.

The chain links TRBV4-1 to TRBJ1-1, with D hard to call. Germline-derived CDR1 and CDR2 are MGHRA and YSYEKL. CDR3 length: 19 amino acids. V lost 3 bases, J lost 3 bases, and 26 bases lay in between. The CDR3 is CASSHPKGRNTNRDTEAFF. The CDR3 nucleotides are TGCGCCAGCAGCCATCCCAAAGGGAGAAATACAAATAGGGACACTGAAGCTTTCTTT.

DNA of the CDR3: TGTGCCAGCTCACCTCCCCCTGGGGGCCTGAGGGGCTACACCTTC. It specifies CASSPPPGGLRGYTF. The rearrangement links TRBV18 to TRBJ1-2; D possibly corresponds to TRBD1 (6 bases). Germline assignment: CDR1 KGHSH and CDR2 LQKENI. Trimming left V 3 bases short and J 8 bases short, with 19 bases between. The CDR3 has 15 amino acids.

The rearrangement joins TRBV10-2 to TRBJ2-7; TRBD2 aligns across 8 bases. CDR1 WSHSY and CDR2 SAAADI come from the germline V gene. The CDR3 is 13 residues long. The V and J ends lost 6 bases and 2 bases, in that order; junction bases with no gene match: 3. The CDR3 DNA sequence: TGCGCCAGCAGGACTAGCGAGACCTACGAGCAGTACTTC. Translated, it gives CASRTSETYEQYF.

This chain uses TRBV11-2 with TRBJ2-7; 9 nucleotides align to TRBD1. CDR3 length equals 17 residues. Unmatched junction bases numbered 16, after V lost 4 bases and J lost 6 bases. CDR1 and CDR2 from the germline V gene are SGHAT and FQNNGV. The CDR3 protein is CASSSNRWGDRDLEQYF. The CDR3 bases are TGTGCCAGCAGCTCCAACCGGTGGGGGGACAGGGACCTCGAGCAGTACTTC.

The V gene is TRBV9, the J gene TRBJ2-3, with 10 bases fitting TRBD2. V shed 1 base and J 7 bases; nucleotides not matched to a gene: 3. The CDR3 runs to 14 residues. Germline V CDR1 and CDR2: SGDLS, YYNGEE. In nucleotides, the CDR3 is TGTGCCAGCAGCGTACCTAGCGGGAGCAATACGCAGTATTTT. It codes for CASSVPSGSNTQYF.

This clone has a single count. The chain links TRBV4-1 to TRBJ1-6; D possibly corresponds to TRBD1 (5 bases). Germline V CDR1 and CDR2: MGHRA, YSYEKL. The V gene lost 3 bases and the J gene lost 0 bases, with 9 bases spanning the gap. The CDR3 spans 16 residues. The chain's CDR3 is CASSHQGSSYNSPLHF. The CDR3 DNA reads TGCGCCAGCAGCCATCAGGGAAGCTCCTATAATTCACCCCTCCACTTT.

The chain links TRBV4-1 to TRBJ2-5; the match to TRBD2 covers 14 bases. The CDR3 has 18 residues. The trim removed 1 base at V and 2 bases at J, leaving 6 bases unmatched. CDR1 and CDR2 (germline): MGHRA, YSYEKL. The CDR3 protein is CASSQGRTSGRSQETQYF. The CDR3 DNA sequence: TGCGCCAGCAGCCAAGGGAGGACTAGCGGGAGGTCGCAAGAGACCCAGTACTTC.

V usage is TRBV6-6 and J usage is TRBJ2-7, with a possible D match to TRBD2 (5 bases). V was trimmed by 2 bases and J by 3 bases, leaving 11 bases between them. Germline assignment: CDR1 MNHNY and CDR2 SVGAGI (reference sequence). The CDR3 contains 14 residues. The CDR3 DNA sequence: TGTGCCAGCAGTTACCAGCTAGCTTACTACGAGCAGTACTTC. This codes for CASSYQLAYYEQYF.

The gene calls are TRBV11-3 and TRBJ2-2; 13 bases line up with TRBD2. Germline trimming cut 5 bases from V and 8 bases from J; bases unmatched to any gene: 5. The CDR3 is 15 residues long. Germline CDR1 and CDR2: SGHNT and YENEEA. CDR3 in DNA: TGTGCCAGCAGCGGCCGGACTAGCGGGAGTGGGGAGCTGTTTTTT. Protein: CASSGRTSGSGELFF. The full variable domain, rest sourced from reference TRBV11-3 and TRBJ2-2, is EAGVVQSPRYKIIEKKQPVAFWCNPISGHNTLYWYLQNLGQGPELLIRYENEEAVDDSQLPKDRFSAERLKGVDSTLKIQPAELGDSAVYLCASSGRTSGSGELFFGEGSRLTVL.

The chain employs TRBV28 and TRBJ2-1; TRBD2 agrees at 11 bases. The V segment lost 3 bases and the J segment 4 bases; nucleotides outside the gene matches: 17. The CDR3 runs to 20 residues. Germline V gene data show CDR1 as MDHEN and CDR2 as SYDVKM. The CDR3 DNA reads TGTGCCAGCAGTTTCCCCACTAGCGGGAGAGGGAGGGGGGGTTACAATGAGCAGTTCTTC. This codes for CASSFPTSGRGRGGYNEQFF.

The chain recombines TRBV6-5 with TRBJ2-7, with a tentative D call TRBD1 (5 bases). CDR1 MNHEY and CDR2 SVGAGI come from the germline V gene. The CDR3 has 14 residues. The V end was cut by 7 bases, the J end by 6 bases, with 19 bases between. CDR3 region: CASNPQGTPGEQYF. CDR3 bases: TGTGCCAGCAACCCCCAGGGAACCCCCGGCGAGCAGTACTTC.

This clone was detected once. The chain carries TRBV18 and TRBJ1-4; TRBD1 agrees at 9 bases. The germline V gene has CDR1 KGHSH and CDR2 LQKENI. J lost 6 bases, V lost 6 bases, and 5 bases had no gene match. The CDR3 contains 14 residues. DNA of the CDR3: TGTGCCAGCTCTTTCGGACAGGGGTATGAAAAACTGTTTTTT. Translation gives CASSFGQGYEKLFF.

The chain joins TRBV7-8 to TRBJ1-2; 9 nucleotides align to TRBD1. The CDR3 contains 15 residues. Germline CDR1 and CDR2: SGHVS and FQNEAQ. The V gene end was trimmed by 0 bases and the J gene end by 7 bases; junction bases not matched to a gene: 6. In nucleotides, the CDR3 is TGTGCCAGCAGCTTAGCCGTTGGGACAGGGTTTGGCTACACCTTC. It encodes CASSLAVGTGFGYTF.

The rearrangement uses TRBV28 and TRBJ2-7; D is unclear. Trimming cost V 6 bases and J 3 bases, with 15 bases left between them. The CDR3 has 14 amino acids. Germline loops: CDR1 MDHEN, CDR2 SYDVKM. The CDR3, as DNA: TGTGCCAGCAGCAAAATAGACACTCTCTACGAGCAGTACTTC. It translates to CASSKIDTLYEQYF.

This chain links TRBV4-3 with TRBJ2-5, with D perhaps matching TRBD2 (6 bases). The CDR3 runs 13 residues. The V and J ends lost 4 bases and 4 bases respectively, with 10 bases between them. CDR1 and CDR2 from the germline V gene are LGHNA and YSLEER. This CDR3 is CASSRLVGETQYF. The CDR3 bases are TGCGCCAGCAGCCGACTAGTCGGAGAGACCCAGTACTTC.

This clone was observed a handful of times. The genes are TRBV2 and TRBJ2-2, with D possibly being TRBD2 (5 bases). Germline CDR1 reads SNHLY; CDR2 reads FYNNEI. V shed 6 bases and J shed 6 bases, with 14 bases lying between them. The CDR3 totals 14 residues. The CDR3 reads CASRRAGVAGELFF. In nucleotides, the CDR3 is TGTGCCAGCAGGAGGGCGGGTGTAGCCGGGGAGCTGTTTTTT.

This clone has a single count. This sequence joins TRBV14 and TRBJ2-4; 7 bases map to TRBD1. Trimming removed 2 bases from V and 1 base from J; junction bases left unmatched: 5. The CDR3 is 16 residues long. The V gene's germline CDR1 is SGHDN and CDR2 FVKESK. CDR3 region: CASSQMGQKAKNIQYF. The CDR3 DNA sequence: TGTGCCAGCAGCCAAATGGGACAGAAGGCCAAAAACATTCAGTACTTC.

The chain couples TRBV7-2 to TRBJ1-3, with TRBD1 identical over 10 bases. CDR3 length: 18 residues. Germline assignment: CDR1 SGHTA and CDR2 FQGNSA. With V trimmed by 5 bases and J by 0 bases, 10 bases remained unmatched. The CDR3 region has the DNA TGTGCCAGCAGCCCCGGGACAGGGGTCACCCTCTCTGGAAACACCATATATTTT. It translates to CASSPGTGVTLSGNTIYF.